Below are 17 T cell receptor beta chains sequenced from a single sample in a study of shared clonotypes between healthy human individuals. Profiling relied on immunoSEQ multiplex PCR, and the TCRdb table lists in-frame clones only, not all of them. The data hold around 700,000 clones, with roughly 70% observed a single time. Sequenced material: memory CD4+ T cells sorted from blood. Sample subset: CD45RA-negative fraction. The source is a woman aged 25 to 45 in good health.

The chain employs TRBV5-8 and TRBJ2-7, with D perhaps TRBD1 (5 bases). This CDR3 has 14 residues. V was clipped by 6 bases and J by 8 bases, with 21 bases between them. Germline CDR1 SGHTS, CDR2 YDEGEE. This CDR3 reads CASTHLQAKRKQYF. DNA for the CDR3: TGTGCCAGCACCCACTTACAGGCGAAAAGGAAGCAGTACTTC.

This clone was counted a few times. The rearrangement links TRBV6-5 to TRBJ1-4; 9 positions agree with TRBD1. Germline V gives CDR1 MNHEY, CDR2 SVGAGI. The CDR3 is 14 residues long. J gave up 11 bases and V 6 bases, and 10 bases lay outside the gene matches. The CDR3 is CASRARTGVRKLFF. DNA of the CDR3: TGTGCCAGCAGGGCAAGGACAGGGGTGCGGAAACTGTTTTTT.

The chain carries TRBV4-1 and TRBJ2-2, with 9 bases lining up with TRBD2. V shed 5 bases and J 3 bases; nucleotides not matched to a gene: 1. The germline V gene has CDR1 MGHRA and CDR2 YSYEKL. This CDR3 region has 14 residues. CDR3 nucleotide sequence: TGCGCCAGCAGCGGACTAGCGTACACCGGGGAGCTGTTTTTT. Translating gives CASSGLAYTGELFF.

The table lists this clone with a count of one. V and J are TRBV10-3 and TRBJ1-2, with 9 bases identical to TRBD1. Germline loops: CDR1 ENHRY, CDR2 SYGVKD. Trimming took 4 bases from V and 4 from J; bases not matched to a gene: 7. The CDR3 consists of 15 residues. The CDR3 loop is CAISAFTGGAYGYTF. In DNA form, the CDR3 reads TGTGCCATCAGTGCCTTTACAGGGGGCGCCTATGGCTACACCTTC.

The chain recombines TRBV30 with TRBJ2-5; 8 bases are a match to TRBD1. Germline values: CDR1 GTSNPN, CDR2 SVGIG (reference sequence). The CDR3 is made up of 15 amino acids. V lost 3 bases to trimming and J lost 5 bases; unmatched junction nucleotides: 11. The CDR3 reads CAWRPGSGGRETQYF. In DNA, the CDR3 is TGTGCCTGGAGGCCCGGATCAGGGGGCAGGGAGACCCAGTACTTC.

The CDR3 here is CASSLEVADTQYF. The CDR3 nucleotides are TGCGCCAGCAGCTTGGAGGTTGCAGATACGCAGTATTTT. V and J are TRBV5-1 and TRBJ2-3, with D uncertain. CDR3 size: 13 residues. The germline gives CDR1 SGHRS, CDR2 YFSETQ. Trimming removed 0 bases at V and 4 bases at J, with 6 bases between.

V usage is TRBV5-1 and J usage is TRBJ1-1, with D unresolved. The CDR3 contains 14 residues. In germline, CDR1 is SGHRS, CDR2 YFSETQ. Trimming took 0 bases from V and 6 from J, leaving 12 bases between them. The DNA for the CDR3 is TGCGCCAGCAGCTTGGACAGCATTATATCTGAAGCTTTCTTT. Protein product: CASSLDSIISEAFF.

The chain joins TRBV19 to TRBJ2-2; a weak D match, TRBD1 (6 bases). Germline assignment: CDR1 LNHDA and CDR2 SQIVND (reference sequence). This CDR3 contains 15 residues. Trimming stripped 4 bases from V and 6 bases from J, with 15 bases between. The CDR3 here is CASSKQGGSAGELFF. The DNA of the CDR3 is TGTGCCAGTAGTAAGCAAGGGGGTTCGGCCGGGGAGCTGTTTTTT.

This chain links TRBV19 with TRBJ1-2, with unresolved D. Germline values: CDR1 LNHDA, CDR2 SQIVND (reference sequence). This CDR3 is built from 14 residues. V was cut by 8 bases and J by 4 bases, with 17 bases left in between. In DNA, the CDR3 is TGTGCCAGTGCAAGCCGTGGGTGGGGCTATGGCTACACCTTC. Its protein product is CASASRGWGYGYTF.

The rearrangement joins TRBV7-9 to TRBJ2-7; TRBD2 matches at 11 bases. This CDR3 spans 17 amino acids. The germline CDR1 and CDR2 sequences are SEHNR and FQNEAQ (reference sequence). Trimming removed 3 bases from V and 2 bases from J; junction bases left unmatched: 9. The CDR3 region has the DNA TGTGCCAGCAGCTTCGAGGGGGGACTAGCGGTTCCCTACGAGCAGTACTTC. Protein sequence: CASSFEGGLAVPYEQYF.

This clone is a singleton in its sample. The gene calls are TRBV20-1 and TRBJ2-5, with D possibly matching TRBD2 (6 bases). Germline V lookup: CDR1 DFQATT, CDR2 SNEGSKA (reference sequence). CDR3 length equals 11 residues. The V gene lost 0 bases and the J gene lost 12 bases, with 11 bases spanning the gap. CDR3 sequence reads: CSARDLREEYF. CDR3 bases: TGCAGTGCTAGAGATCTGAGGGAGGAGTACTTC.

The V and J genes are TRBV4-1 and TRBJ2-2; TRBD2 matches 8 bases. Per germline, CDR1 MGHRA and CDR2 YSYEKL. The CDR3 sequence is 16 residues long. J lost 7 bases, V lost 4 bases, and 11 bases had no gene match. CDR3 sequence: CASSPPSGSKIGELFF. In nucleotides, the CDR3 is TGCGCCAGCAGCCCACCCAGCGGGAGTAAGATCGGGGAGCTGTTTTTT.

V gene TRBV7-2 combines with J gene TRBJ2-7; D is uncertain. This CDR3 has 16 amino acids. CDR1 is SGHTA, CDR2 FQGNSA, per germline. The V and J ends lost 1 base and 0 bases respectively, with 13 bases between them. CDR3 loop: CASSLGSGSTSYEQYF. Here the CDR3 DNA reads TGTGCCAGCAGCTTAGGTTCCGGGTCAACCTCCTACGAGCAGTACTTC.

The chain links TRBV10-2 to TRBJ2-1; D may be TRBD1 (6 bases). The CDR3 extends over 13 amino acids. In germline, CDR1 is WSHSY, CDR2 SAAADI. Deletions cut 6 bases from V and 9 bases from J, with 15 bases between. The chain's CDR3 is CASRFQGIGEQFF. CDR3 DNA: TGCGCCAGCAGGTTTCAGGGGATAGGTGAGCAGTTCTTC.

V and J are TRBV7-3 and TRBJ2-5; 8 nucleotides line up with TRBD1. V gave up 5 bases and J gave up 5 bases; unmatched junction bases: 7. The CDR3 loop spans 14 amino acids. Germline V gene data show CDR1 as SGHTA and CDR2 as FQGTGA. The CDR3 sequence: CASSHGQGKETQYF. CDR3 nucleotide sequence: TGTGCCAGCAGCCACGGACAGGGCAAGGAGACCCAGTACTTC. Based on the CDR3 plus reference TRBV7-3 and TRBJ2-5, the full variable domain is GAGVSQTPSNKVTEKGKYVELRCDPISGHTALYWYRQSLGQGPEFLIYFQGTGAADDSGLPNDRFFAVRPEGSVSTLKIQRTERGDSAVYLCASSHGQGKETQYFGPGTRLLVL.

Points on this clone: This sequence may be a read error, since a much larger clone differs from it by one base. The CDR3 DNA sequence: TGTGCCAGCAGCCCGCGTCAGGGCAATGAGCAGTTCTTC. This codes for CASSPRQGNEQFF. The chain is built from TRBV11-2 and TRBJ2-1; possible D gene TRBD1, 5 bases. Germline CDR1 is SGHAT and CDR2 is FQNNGV. The ends were cut back, 5 bases at V and 6 bases at J, with 11 bases in the middle. The CDR3 contains 13 residues.

The chain couples TRBV19 to TRBJ1-5; no reliable D call. CDR3 length: 14 amino acids. CDR1 LNHDA and CDR2 SQIVND come from the germline V gene (reference sequence). V shed 1 base and J shed 2 bases, with 6 bases lying between them. For the CDR3, the DNA is TGTGCCAGTAGTATAGTCCCAGGCAATCAGCCCCAGCATTTT. This sequence encodes CASSIVPGNQPQHF.